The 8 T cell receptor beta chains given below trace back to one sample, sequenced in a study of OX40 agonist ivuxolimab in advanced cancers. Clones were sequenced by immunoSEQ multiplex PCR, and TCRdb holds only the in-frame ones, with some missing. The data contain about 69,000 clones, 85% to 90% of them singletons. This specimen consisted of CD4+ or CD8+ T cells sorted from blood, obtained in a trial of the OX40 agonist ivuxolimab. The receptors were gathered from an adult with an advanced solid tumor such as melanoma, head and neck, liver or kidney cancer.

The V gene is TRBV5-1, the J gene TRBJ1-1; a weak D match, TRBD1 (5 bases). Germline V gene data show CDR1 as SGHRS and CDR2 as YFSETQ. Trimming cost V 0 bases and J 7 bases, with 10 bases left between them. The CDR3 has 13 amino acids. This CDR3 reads CASSLGGTNEAFF. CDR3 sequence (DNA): TGCGCCAGCAGCTTGGGCGGGACTAATGAAGCTTTCTTT.

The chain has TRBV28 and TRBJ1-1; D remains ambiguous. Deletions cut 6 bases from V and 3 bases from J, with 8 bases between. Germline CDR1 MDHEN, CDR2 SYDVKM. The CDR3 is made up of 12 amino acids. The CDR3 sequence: CASSLGHTEAFF. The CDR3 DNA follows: TGTGCCAGCAGCCTTGGACACACTGAAGCTTTCTTT.

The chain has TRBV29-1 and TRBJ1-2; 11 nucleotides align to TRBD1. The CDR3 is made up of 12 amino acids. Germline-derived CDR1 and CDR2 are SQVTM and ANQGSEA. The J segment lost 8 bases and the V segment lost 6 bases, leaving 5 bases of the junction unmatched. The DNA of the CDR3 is TGCAGCGTCGAGGACAGGGGGCGCGGCTACACCTTC. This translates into CSVEDRGRGYTF.

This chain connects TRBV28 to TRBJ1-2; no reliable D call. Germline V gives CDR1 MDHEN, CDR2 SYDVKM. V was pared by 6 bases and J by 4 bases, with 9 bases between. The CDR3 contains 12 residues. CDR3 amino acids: CASRLMAYGYTF. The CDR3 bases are TGTGCCAGCAGGTTGATGGCCTATGGCTACACCTTC.

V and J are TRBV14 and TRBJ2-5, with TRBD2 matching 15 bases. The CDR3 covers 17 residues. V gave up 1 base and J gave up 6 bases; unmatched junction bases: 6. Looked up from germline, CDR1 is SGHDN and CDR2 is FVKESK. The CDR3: CASSQVPGTSGRKTQYF. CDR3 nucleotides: TGTGCCAGCAGCCAAGTCCCCGGGACTAGCGGGAGGAAGACCCAGTACTTC.

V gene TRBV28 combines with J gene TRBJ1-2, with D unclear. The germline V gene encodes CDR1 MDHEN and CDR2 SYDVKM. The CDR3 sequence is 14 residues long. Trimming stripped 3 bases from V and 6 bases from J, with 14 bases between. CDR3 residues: CASSFGGIVNGYTF. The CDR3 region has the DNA TGTGCCAGCAGTTTTGGCGGAATTGTTAATGGCTACACCTTC.

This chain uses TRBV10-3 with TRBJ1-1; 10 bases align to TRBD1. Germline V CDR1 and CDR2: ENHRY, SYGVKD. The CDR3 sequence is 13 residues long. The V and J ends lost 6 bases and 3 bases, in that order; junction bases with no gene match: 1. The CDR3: CAISGQGDTEAFF. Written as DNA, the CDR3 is TGTGCCATCAGCGGACAGGGGGACACTGAAGCTTTCTTT.

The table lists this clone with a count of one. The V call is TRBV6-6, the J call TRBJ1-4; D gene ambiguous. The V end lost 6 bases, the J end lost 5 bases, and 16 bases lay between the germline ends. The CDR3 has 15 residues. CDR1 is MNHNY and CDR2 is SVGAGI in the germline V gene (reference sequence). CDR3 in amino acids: CASSRFSNPNEKLFF. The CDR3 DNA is TGTGCCAGCAGCCGATTCTCGAATCCGAATGAAAAACTGTTTTTT.